This entry describes one T cell receptor (beta chain). Its recognized antigen is unknown. Base qualities are not at hand, and no much larger clone is one base apart. RNA was extracted using the RNeasy kit, and 0.5 to 1 microgram was reverse transcribed with random hexamers. The immunoSEQ multiplex PCR assay, which covers 54 Vbeta and 13 Jbeta segments, was used to amplify TCR beta CDR3 regions. To correct PCR amplification bias, a synthetic template baseline was used for both primer optimization and computational correction. The study's own analysis went as follows. Reads were assigned to V, D and J genes according to IMGT and analyzed in immunoSEQ Analyzer, with only productive sequences retained. To calculate clonality, Shannon entropy was normalized by log2 of the number of productive unique sequences and then subtracted from one. Public and private clones were assessed among the 100 most prevalent clones of each patient and control. Susac-specific clones were defined as absent from healthy and MS cohorts, about 1,000 published viral clones and other ImmuneACCESS disease sequences. TCRdb itself trimmed the public reads at Q25 with fastp, ran MiXCR and retained productive beta chains. When rows share a CDR3 protein, they turn into one entry using the most common DNA and genes. These V and J calls are TCRdb output, not the study's own analysis. The sample includes hundreds of thousands of distinct CDR3 sequences, with more than 70% observed a single time. The leading ten clones occupy approximately 0.11% of the sample.

This entry belongs to a study of CD8 T cells in Susac syndrome (dated by TCRdb to 2018 to 2020). Regarding the study in general: Repertoire sequencing was used to test whether CD8+ T cell activation and differentiation in Susac syndrome was antigen driven. CD8+ T cell repertoire clonality was compared between fewer than 13 healthy donors, approximately 14 Susac syndrome patients and roughly 15 multiple sclerosis patients. On the study overall, not on this receptor specifically: The number of individuals in the TCR sequencing and HLA analysis was recognized as being relatively small.

CDR1 SGDLS and CDR2 YYNGEE were looked up in the germline V gene. The CDR3 sequence holds 16 residues, the cysteine and phenylalanine included. This entry keeps only the CDR3 DNA: 48 bases, framed from base 1. For this chain, trimming is 0 bases at the V end and 5 bases at the J end, and the number of junction bases without a gene match is 7. Peripheral blood CD8+ and CD4+ T cells from healthy donors, Susac syndrome patients and multiple sclerosis patients were profiled by high-throughput TCR beta sequencing. Multiple sclerosis controls were treatment-naive patients with stable or active relapsing-remitting disease fulfilling revised McDonald criteria. CD8+ TEMRA cells were enriched by FACS, while bulk CD8+ and CD4+ T cells were purified by magnetic negative isolation. Blood was drawn into EDTA tubes, processed within 24 hours, and PBMCs were isolated by density gradient centrifugation. PBMCs intended for TCR sequencing were cryopreserved in liquid nitrogen and were subsequently thawed in a 37 degrees C water bath. The sorted or isolated CD4+, CD8+ and CD8+ TEMRA cells reached a purity of at least 90%.

The sequenced sample was CD8+ T cells from PBMCs. The V and J genes are TRBV9 and TRBJ2-2, with TRBD2 matching 7 junction bases. The clonotype originates from a human donor with multiple sclerosis. The CDR3 reads CASSVVGGRETGELFF. The DNA reads as follows: TGTGCCAGCAGCGTAGTTGGCGGGAGAGAGACCGGGGAGCTGTTTTTT.